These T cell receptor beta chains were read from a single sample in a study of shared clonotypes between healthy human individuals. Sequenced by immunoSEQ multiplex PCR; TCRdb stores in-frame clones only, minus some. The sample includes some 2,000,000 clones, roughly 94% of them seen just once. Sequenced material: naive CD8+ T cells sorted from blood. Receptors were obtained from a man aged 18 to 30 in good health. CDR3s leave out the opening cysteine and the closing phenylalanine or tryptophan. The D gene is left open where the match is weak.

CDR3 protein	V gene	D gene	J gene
ASSVAPGGRDQETQY	TRBV9	.	TRBJ2-5
ASRGQGFRDTIY	TRBV6-1	TRBD1	TRBJ1-3
ASSYYTGGPSYEQY	TRBV6-5	TRBD2	TRBJ2-7
ASSFTRQGRNTIY	TRBV4-1	TRBD1	TRBJ1-3
ASSFPAWGPTEETQY	TRBV7-9	.	TRBJ2-5
ASSVRRTDNEQF	TRBV9	.	TRBJ2-1
ASSSQRPSGLANTGELF	TRBV7-6	TRBD2	TRBJ2-2
ASSRNTGSGNTIY	TRBV6-5	.	TRBJ1-3
ASSYIREGLYEQY	TRBV6-5	TRBD2	TRBJ2-7
AWTGGNTDTQY	TRBV30	TRBD2	TRBJ2-3
ASTYGTSGYEQY	TRBV6-1	TRBD2	TRBJ2-7
ASIGVRDEQY	TRBV2	.	TRBJ2-7
ARRDRGGTYEQY	TRBV2	TRBD1	TRBJ2-7
SVDPRGTEAF	TRBV29-1	.	TRBJ1-1
ASSFGEASVNQPQH	TRBV5-6	.	TRBJ1-5
AGGRGSDTEAF	TRBV6-6	.	TRBJ1-1
ATHAQLLYTQY	TRBV2	.	TRBJ2-3
ASSYSGTGDSPLH	TRBV6-5	TRBD1	TRBJ1-6
ASSGTDTDTQY	TRBV6-5	TRBD1	TRBJ2-3
ASSQLPGAGEQY	TRBV4-1	.	TRBJ2-7